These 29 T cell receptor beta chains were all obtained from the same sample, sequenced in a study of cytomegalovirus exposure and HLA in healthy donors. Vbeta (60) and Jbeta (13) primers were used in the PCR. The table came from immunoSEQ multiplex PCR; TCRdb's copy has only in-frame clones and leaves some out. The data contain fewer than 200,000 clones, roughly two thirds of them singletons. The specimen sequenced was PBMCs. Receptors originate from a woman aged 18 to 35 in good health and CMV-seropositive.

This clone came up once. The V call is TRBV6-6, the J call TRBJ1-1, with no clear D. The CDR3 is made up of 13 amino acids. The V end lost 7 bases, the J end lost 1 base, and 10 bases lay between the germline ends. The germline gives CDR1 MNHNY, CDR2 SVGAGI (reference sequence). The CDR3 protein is CASTQVWNTEAFF. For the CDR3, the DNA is TGTGCCAGCACTCAGGTCTGGAACACTGAAGCTTTCTTT.

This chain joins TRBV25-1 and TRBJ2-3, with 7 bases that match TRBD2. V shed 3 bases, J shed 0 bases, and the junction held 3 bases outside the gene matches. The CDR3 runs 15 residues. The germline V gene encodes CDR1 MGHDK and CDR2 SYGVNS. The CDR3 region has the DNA TGTGCCAGCAGTGATCTGCGGGAGAGCACAGATACGCAGTATTTT. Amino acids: CASSDLRESTDTQYF.

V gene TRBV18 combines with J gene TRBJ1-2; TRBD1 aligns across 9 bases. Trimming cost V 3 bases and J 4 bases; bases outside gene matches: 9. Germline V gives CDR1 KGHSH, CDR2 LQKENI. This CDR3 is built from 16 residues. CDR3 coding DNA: TGTGCCAGCTCACCGGGACAGGGCGGGGGACCCTATGGCTACACCTTC. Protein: CASSPGQGGGPYGYTF.

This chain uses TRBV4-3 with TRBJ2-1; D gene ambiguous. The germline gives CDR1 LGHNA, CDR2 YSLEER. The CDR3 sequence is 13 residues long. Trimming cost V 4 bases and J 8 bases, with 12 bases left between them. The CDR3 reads CASSRLPRDEQFF. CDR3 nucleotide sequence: TGCGCCAGCAGCCGCCTCCCACGAGATGAGCAGTTCTTC.

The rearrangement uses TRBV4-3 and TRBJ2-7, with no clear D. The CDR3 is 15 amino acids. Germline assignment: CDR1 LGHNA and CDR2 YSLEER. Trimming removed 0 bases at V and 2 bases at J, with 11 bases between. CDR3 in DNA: TGCGCCAGCAGCCAAGATAGAGAGGCAGCCTACGAGCAGTACTTC. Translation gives CASSQDREAAYEQYF.

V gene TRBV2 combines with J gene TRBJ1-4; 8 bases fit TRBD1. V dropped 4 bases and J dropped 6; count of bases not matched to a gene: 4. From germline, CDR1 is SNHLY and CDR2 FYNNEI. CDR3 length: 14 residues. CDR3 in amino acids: CASSAGQADEKLFF. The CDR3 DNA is TGTGCCAGCAGTGCGGGACAGGCTGATGAAAAACTGTTTTTT.

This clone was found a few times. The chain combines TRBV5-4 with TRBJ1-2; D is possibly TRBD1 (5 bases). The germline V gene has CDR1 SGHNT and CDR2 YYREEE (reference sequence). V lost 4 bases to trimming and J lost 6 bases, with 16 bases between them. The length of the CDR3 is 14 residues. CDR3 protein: CASSSPFMTDGYTF. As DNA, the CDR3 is TGTGCCAGCAGCAGCCCATTTATGACAGATGGCTACACCTTC.

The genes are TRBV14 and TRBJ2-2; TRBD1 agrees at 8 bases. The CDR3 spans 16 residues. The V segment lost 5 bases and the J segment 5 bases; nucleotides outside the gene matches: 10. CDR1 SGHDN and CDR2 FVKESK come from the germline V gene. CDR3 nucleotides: TGTGCCAGCAGCGGACAGGGTCCGCTTCTGACCGGGGAGCTGTTTTTT. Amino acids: CASSGQGPLLTGELFF.

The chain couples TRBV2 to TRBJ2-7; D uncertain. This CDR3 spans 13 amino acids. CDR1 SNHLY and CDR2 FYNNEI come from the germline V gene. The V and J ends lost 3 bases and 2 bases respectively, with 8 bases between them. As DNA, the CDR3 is TGTGCCAGCAGTGACGTGACACCCTACGAGCAGTACTTC. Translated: CASSDVTPYEQYF. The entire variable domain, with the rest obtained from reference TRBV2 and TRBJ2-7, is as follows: EPEVTQTPSHQVTQMGQEVILRCVPISNHLYFYWYRQILGQKVEFLVSFYNNEISEKSEIFDDQFSVERPDGSNFTLKIRSTKLEDSAMYFCASSDVTPYEQYFGPGTRLTVT.

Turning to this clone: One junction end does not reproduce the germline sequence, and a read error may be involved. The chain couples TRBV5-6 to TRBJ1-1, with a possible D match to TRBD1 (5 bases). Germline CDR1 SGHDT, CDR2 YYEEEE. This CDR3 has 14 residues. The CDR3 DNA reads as TGTGCCGGCAGCTTGCGACAGTTGAACACTGAAGCTTTCTTT. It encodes CAGSLRQLNTEAFF.

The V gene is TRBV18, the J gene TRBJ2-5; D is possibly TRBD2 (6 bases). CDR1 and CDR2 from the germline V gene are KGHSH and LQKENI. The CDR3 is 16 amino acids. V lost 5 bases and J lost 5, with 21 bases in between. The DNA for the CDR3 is TGTGCCAGCTCATTTTTAATCAAGCGGGTTAACGAGACCCAGTACTTC. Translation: CASSFLIKRVNETQYF.

The CDR3 sequence is CASSPAAGEETQYF. The CDR3 DNA is TGTGCCAGCAGCCCGGCGGCGGGGGAAGAGACCCAGTACTTC. The rearrangement uses TRBV7-9 and TRBJ2-5, with 7 bases aligning to TRBD2. J lost 3 bases, V lost 5 bases, and 6 bases had no gene match. The CDR3 has 14 amino acids. CDR1 is SEHNR and CDR2 is FQNEAQ in the germline V gene (reference sequence).

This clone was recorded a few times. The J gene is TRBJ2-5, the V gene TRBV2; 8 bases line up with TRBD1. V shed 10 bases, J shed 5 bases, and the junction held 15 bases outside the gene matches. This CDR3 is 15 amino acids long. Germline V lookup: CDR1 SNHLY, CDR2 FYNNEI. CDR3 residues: CATTETGDVSETQYF. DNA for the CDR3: TGTGCCACCACCGAGACAGGGGATGTTTCTGAGACCCAGTACTTC.

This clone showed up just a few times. CDR3: CASSYGGGTEAFF. In DNA, the CDR3 is TGTGCCAGCAGCTATGGGGGGGGCACTGAAGCTTTCTTT. This chain links TRBV7-6 with TRBJ1-1, with D maybe TRBD1 (5 bases). Trimming took off 4 bases at V and 4 bases at J, with 10 bases between the two ends. Germline V CDR1 and CDR2: SGHVS, FNYEAQ. CDR3 length equals 13 residues.

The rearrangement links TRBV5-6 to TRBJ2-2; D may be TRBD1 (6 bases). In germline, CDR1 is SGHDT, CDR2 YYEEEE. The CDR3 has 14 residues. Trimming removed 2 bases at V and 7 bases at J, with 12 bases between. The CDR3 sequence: CASSFRRGNGELFF. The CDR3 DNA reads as TGTGCCAGCAGCTTTAGAAGGGGGAACGGGGAGCTGTTTTTT.

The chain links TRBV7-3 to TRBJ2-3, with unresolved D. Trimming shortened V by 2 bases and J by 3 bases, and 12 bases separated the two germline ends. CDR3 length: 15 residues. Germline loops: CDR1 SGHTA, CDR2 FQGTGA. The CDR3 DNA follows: TGTGCCAGCAGCTTAGGGTTCGCAGGAACAGATACGCAGTATTTT. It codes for CASSLGFAGTDTQYF.

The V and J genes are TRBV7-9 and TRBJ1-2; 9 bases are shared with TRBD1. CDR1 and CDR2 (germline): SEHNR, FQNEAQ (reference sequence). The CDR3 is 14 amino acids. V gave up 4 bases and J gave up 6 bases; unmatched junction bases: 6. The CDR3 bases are TGTGCCAGCAGCTCAGGGACAGGGAGGAATGGCTACACCTTC. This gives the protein CASSSGTGRNGYTF.

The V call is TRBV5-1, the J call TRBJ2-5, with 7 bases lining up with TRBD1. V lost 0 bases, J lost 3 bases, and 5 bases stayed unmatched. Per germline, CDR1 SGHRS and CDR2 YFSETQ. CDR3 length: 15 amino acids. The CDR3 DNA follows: TGCGCCAGCAGCTTGGAAGGGGGCGTCAAAGAGACCCAGTACTTC. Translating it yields CASSLEGGVKETQYF.

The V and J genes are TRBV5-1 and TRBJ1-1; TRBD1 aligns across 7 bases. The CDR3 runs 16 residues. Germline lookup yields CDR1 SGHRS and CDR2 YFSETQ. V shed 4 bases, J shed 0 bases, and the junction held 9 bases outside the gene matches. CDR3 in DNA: TGCGCCAGCAGCCCACAGGGGCAGGGAATGAACACTGAAGCTTTCTTT. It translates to CASSPQGQGMNTEAFF.

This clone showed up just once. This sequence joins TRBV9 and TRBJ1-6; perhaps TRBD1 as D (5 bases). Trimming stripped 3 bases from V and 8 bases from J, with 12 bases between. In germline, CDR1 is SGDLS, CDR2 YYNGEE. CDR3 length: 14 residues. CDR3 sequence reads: CASSEQEEYSPLHF. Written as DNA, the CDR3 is TGTGCCAGCAGCGAACAGGAAGAATATTCACCCCTCCACTTT.

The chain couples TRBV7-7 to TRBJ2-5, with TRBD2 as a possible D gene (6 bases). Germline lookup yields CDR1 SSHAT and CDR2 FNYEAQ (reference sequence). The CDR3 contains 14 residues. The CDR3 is CASGHGGPQETQYF. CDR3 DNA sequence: TGTGCTAGCGGACACGGGGGTCCCCAAGAGACCCAGTACTTC.

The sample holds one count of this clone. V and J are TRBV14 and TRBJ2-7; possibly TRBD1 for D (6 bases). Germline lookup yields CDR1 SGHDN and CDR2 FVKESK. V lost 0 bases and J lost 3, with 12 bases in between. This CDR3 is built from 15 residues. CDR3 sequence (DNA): TGTGCCAGCAGCCAAGACTCAGGGGTTATCTACGAGCAGTACTTC. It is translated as CASSQDSGVIYEQYF. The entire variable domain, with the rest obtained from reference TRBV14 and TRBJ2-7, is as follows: EAGVTQFPSHSVIEKGQTVTLRCDPISGHDNLYWYRRVMGKEIKFLLHFVKESKQDESGMPNNRFLAERTGGTYSTLKVQPAELEDSGVYFCASSQDSGVIYEQYFGPGTRLTVT.

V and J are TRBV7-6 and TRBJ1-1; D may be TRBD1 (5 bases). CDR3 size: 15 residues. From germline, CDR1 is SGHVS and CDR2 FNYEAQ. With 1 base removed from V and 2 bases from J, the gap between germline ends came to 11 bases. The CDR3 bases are TGTGCCAGCAGCTTAGTCGCCGGGGGAAACACTGAAGCTTTCTTT. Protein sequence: CASSLVAGGNTEAFF.

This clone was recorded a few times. CDR3 coding DNA: TGTGCCAGCAGTTTAAGGGGGACAGGAAAACGCACAGATACGCAGTATTTT. Translating it yields CASSLRGTGKRTDTQYF. The rearrangement uses TRBV28 and TRBJ2-3, with TRBD1 matching 8 bases. J gave up 1 base and V 2 bases, and 8 bases lay outside the gene matches. The CDR3 contains 17 residues. Germline V CDR1 and CDR2: MDHEN, SYDVKM.

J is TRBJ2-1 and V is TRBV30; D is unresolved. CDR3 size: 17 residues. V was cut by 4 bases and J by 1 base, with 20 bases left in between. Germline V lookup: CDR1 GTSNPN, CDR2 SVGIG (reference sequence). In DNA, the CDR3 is TGTGCCTGGACCCCAACGGTTCGCCGCTTTTCCTACAATGAGCAGTTCTTC. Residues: CAWTPTVRRFSYNEQFF. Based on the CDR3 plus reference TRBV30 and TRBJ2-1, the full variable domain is SQTIHQWPATLVQPVGSPLSLECTVEGTSNPNLYWYRQAAGRGLQLLFYSVGIGQISSEVPQNLSASRPQDRQFILSSKKLLLSDSGFYLCAWTPTVRRFSYNEQFFGPGTRLTVL.

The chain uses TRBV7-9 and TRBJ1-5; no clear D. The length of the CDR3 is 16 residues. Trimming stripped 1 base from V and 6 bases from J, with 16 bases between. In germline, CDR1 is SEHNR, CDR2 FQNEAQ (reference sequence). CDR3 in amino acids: CASSLEGEEVLQPQHF. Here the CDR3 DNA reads TGTGCCAGCAGCTTAGAGGGAGAAGAAGTCCTTCAGCCCCAGCATTTT. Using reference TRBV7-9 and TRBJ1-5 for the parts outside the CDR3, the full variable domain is DTGVSQNPRHKITKRGQNVTFRCDPISEHNRLYWYRQTLGQGPEFLTYFQNEAQLEKSRLLSDRFSAERPKGSFSTLEIQRTEQGDSAMYLCASSLEGEEVLQPQHFGDGTRLSIL.

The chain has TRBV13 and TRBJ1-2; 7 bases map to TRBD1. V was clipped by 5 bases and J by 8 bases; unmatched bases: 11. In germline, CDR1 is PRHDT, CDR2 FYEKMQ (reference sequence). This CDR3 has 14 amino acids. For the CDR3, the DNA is TGTGCCAGCAGCCTAAGGGGGGACAGCGAAGGCTACACCTTC. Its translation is CASSLRGDSEGYTF.

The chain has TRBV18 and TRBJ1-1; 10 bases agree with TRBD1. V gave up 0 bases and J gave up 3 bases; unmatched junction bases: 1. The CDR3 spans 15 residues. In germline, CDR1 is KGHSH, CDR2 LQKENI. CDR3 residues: CASSPPDRGDTEAFF. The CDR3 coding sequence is TGTGCCAGCTCACCACCGGACAGGGGGGACACTGAAGCTTTCTTT.

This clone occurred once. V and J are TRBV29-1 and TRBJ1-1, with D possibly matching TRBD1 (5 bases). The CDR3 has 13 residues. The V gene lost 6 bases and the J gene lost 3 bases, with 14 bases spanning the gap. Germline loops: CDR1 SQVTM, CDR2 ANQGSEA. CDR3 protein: CSVPGRRDTEAFF. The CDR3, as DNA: TGCAGCGTCCCAGGGCGTAGGGACACTGAAGCTTTCTTT.